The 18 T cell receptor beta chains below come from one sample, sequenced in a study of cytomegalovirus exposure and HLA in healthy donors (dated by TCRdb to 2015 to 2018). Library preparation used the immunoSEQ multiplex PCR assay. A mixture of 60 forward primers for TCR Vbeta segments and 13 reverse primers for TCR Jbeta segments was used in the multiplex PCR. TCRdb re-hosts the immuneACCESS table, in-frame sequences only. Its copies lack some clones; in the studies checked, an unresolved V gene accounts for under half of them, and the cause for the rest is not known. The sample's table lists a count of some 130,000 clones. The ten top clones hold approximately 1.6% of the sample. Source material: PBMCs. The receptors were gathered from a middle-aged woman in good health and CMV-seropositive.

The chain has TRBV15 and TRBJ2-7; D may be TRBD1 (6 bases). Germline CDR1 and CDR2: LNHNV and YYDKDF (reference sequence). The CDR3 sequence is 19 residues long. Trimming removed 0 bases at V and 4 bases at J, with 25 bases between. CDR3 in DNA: TGTGCCACCAGCAGAGATCTCGGCGCAGGGGTCGATGCGGGTTACGAGCAGTACTTC. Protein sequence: CATSRDLGAGVDAGYEQYF. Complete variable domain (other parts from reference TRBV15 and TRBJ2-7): DAMVIQNPRYQVTQFGKPVTLSCSQTLNHNVMYWYQQKSSQAPKLLFHYYDKDFNNEADTPDNFQSRRPNTSFCFLDIRSPGLGDTAMYLCATSRDLGAGVDAGYEQYFGPGTRLTVT.

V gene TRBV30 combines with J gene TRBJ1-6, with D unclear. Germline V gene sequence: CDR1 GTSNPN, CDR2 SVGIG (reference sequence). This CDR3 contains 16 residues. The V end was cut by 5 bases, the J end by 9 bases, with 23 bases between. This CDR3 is CAWESYRVASVSPLHF. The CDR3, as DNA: TGTGCCTGGGAGTCGTACCGGGTAGCGTCGGTTTCACCCCTCCACTTT.

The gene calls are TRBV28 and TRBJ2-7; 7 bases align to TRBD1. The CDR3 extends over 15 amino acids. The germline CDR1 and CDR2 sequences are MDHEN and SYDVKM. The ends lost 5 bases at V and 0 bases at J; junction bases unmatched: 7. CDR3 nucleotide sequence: TGTGCCAGCAGTCAAGGACAGGCTCTCTCCTACGAGCAGTACTTC. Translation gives CASSQGQALSYEQYF.

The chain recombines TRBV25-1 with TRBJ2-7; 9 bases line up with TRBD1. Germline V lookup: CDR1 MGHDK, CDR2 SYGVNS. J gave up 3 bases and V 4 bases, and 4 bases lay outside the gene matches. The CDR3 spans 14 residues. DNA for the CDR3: TGTGCCAGCAGTGGTTGGACAGGGGACTACGAGCAGTACTTC. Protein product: CASSGWTGDYEQYF.

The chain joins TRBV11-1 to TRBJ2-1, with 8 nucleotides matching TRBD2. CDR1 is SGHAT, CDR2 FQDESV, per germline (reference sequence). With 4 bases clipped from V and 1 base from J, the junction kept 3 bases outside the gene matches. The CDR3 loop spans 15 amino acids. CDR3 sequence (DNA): TGTGCCAGCAGCTCAGCGGGAGCATCCTACAATGAGCAGTTCTTC. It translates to CASSSAGASYNEQFF.

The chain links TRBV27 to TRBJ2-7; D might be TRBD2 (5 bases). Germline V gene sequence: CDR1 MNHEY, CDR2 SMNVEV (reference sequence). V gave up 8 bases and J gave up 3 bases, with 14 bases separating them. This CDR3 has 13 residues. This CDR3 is CASSPGRDYEQYF. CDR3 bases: TGTGCCAGCTCCCCTGGCCGGGACTACGAGCAGTACTTC.

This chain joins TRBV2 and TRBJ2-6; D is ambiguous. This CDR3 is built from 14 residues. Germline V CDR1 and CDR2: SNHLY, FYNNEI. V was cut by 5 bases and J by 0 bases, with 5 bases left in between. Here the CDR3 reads CASSTSSGANVLTF. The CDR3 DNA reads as TGTGCCAGCAGTACAAGCTCTGGGGCCAACGTCCTGACTTTC.

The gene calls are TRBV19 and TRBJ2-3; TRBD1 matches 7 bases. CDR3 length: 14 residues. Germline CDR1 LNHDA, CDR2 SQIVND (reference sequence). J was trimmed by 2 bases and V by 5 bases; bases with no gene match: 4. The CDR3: CASSRDRYTDTQYF. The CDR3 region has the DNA TGTGCCAGTAGTCGGGACAGATACACAGATACGCAGTATTTT. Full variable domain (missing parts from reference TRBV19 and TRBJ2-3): DGGITQSPKYLFRKEGQNVTLSCEQNLNHDAMYWYRQDPGQGLRLIYYSQIVNDFQKGDIAEGYSVSREKKESFPLTVTSAQKNPTAFYLCASSRDRYTDTQYFGPGTRLTVL.

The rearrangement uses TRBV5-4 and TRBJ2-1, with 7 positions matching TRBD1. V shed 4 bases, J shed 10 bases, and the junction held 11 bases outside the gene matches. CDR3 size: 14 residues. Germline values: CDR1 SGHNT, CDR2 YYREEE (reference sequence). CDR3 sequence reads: CASSAGTAREEQFF. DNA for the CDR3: TGTGCCAGCAGCGCCGGGACAGCGAGGGAAGAGCAGTTCTTC.

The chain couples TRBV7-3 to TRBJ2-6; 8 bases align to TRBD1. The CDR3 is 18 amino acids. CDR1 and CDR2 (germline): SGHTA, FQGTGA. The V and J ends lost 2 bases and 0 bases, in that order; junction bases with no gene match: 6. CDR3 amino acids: CASSLYAQGVSGANVLTF. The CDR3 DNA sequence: TGTGCCAGCAGCTTATACGCACAGGGGGTCTCTGGGGCCAACGTCCTGACTTTC.

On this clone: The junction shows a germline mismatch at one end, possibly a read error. CDR3 sequence (DNA): TGTGCTAGCAGCTTAGCCTCCGGACTCAGTTACGAGCAGTACTTC. Protein sequence: CASSLASGLSYEQYF. The chain joins TRBV7-7 to TRBJ2-7; maybe TRBD2 (5 bases). This CDR3 has 15 residues. Germline assignment: CDR1 SSHAT and CDR2 FNYEAQ (reference sequence).

The CDR3 DNA is TGTGCCAGCAGCTGGACAGGGGGCGCCGATCAGCCCCAGCATTTT. Amino acids: CASSWTGGADQPQHF. The chain employs TRBV5-6 and TRBJ1-5; TRBD1 matches at 11 bases. J lost 5 bases, V lost 3 bases, and 4 bases had no gene match. This CDR3 spans 15 amino acids. Germline V lookup: CDR1 SGHDT, CDR2 YYEEEE.

CDR3 region: CASSQEVGLAGGYNEQFF. CDR3 coding DNA: TGCGCCAGCAGCCAAGAAGTAGGGCTAGCGGGAGGGTACAATGAGCAGTTCTTC. The chain uses TRBV4-1 and TRBJ2-1; 12 bases fit TRBD2. The CDR3 loop spans 18 amino acids. Trimming cost V 0 bases and J 4 bases; bases outside gene matches: 7. Germline V gene data show CDR1 as MGHRA and CDR2 as YSYEKL.

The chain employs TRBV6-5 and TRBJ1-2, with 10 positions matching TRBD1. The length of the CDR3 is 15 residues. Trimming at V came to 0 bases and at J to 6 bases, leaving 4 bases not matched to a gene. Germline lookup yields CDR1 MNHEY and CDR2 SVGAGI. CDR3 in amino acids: CASSYSVGTGDGYTF. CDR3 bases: TGTGCCAGCAGTTACTCTGTAGGGACAGGGGATGGCTACACCTTC.

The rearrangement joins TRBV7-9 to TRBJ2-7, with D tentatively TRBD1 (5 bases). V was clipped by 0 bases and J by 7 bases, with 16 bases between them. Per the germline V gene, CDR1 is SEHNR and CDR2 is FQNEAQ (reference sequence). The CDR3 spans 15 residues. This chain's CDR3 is CASSLAAGQIREQYF. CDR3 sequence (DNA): TGTGCCAGCAGCTTAGCCGCAGGGCAGATTAGGGAGCAGTACTTC.

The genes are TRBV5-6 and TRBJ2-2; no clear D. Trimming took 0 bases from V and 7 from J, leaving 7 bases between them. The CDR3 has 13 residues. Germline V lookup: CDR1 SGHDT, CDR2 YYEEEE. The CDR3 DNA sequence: TGTGCCAGCAGCTTGGATCCCTTCGGGGAGCTGTTTTTT. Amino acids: CASSLDPFGELFF.

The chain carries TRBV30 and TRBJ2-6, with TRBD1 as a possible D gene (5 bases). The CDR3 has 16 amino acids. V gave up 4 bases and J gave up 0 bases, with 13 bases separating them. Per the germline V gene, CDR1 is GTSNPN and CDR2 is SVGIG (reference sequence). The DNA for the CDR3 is TGTGCCTGGAAGATTTGGGGCGGCTCTGGGGCCAACGTCCTGACTTTC. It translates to CAWKIWGGSGANVLTF. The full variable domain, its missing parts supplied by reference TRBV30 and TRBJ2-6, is SQTIHQWPATLVQPVGSPLSLECTVEGTSNPNLYWYRQAAGRGLQLLFYSVGIGQISSEVPQNLSASRPQDRQFILSSKKLLLSDSGFYLCAWKIWGGSGANVLTFGAGSRLTVL.

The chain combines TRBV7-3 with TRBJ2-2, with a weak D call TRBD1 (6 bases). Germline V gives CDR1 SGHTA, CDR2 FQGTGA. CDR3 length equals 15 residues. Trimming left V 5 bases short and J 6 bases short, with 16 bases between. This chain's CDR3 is CASSQDHQGPGELFF. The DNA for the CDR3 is TGTGCCAGCAGCCAGGACCATCAGGGGCCCGGGGAGCTGTTTTTT. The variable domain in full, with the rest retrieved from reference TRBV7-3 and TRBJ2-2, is GAGVSQTPSNKVTEKGKYVELRCDPISGHTALYWYRQSLGQGPEFLIYFQGTGAADDSGLPNDRFFAVRPEGSVSTLKIQRTERGDSAVYLCASSQDHQGPGELFFGEGSRLTVL.